The present T cell receptor (beta chain) was sequenced within a study of T cell changes during pregnancy in multiple sclerosis. Clones were read by immunoSEQ multiplex PCR, and TCRdb kept only the in-frame ones, dropping some. The sample comprises 30,000 to 45,000 clones, 85% to 90% of which are singletons, and 0.5% to 0.65% rests with the top ten. The CDR3 is made up of 16 amino acids. Germline V gene data show CDR1 as SGDLS and CDR2 as YYNGEE. The V segment lost 3 bases and the J segment 5 bases; nucleotides outside the gene matches: 10. This clone was seen only once. The source material was CD4+ T cells from peripheral blood mononuclear cells, sampled in the first trimester of pregnancy. The V call is TRBV9, the J call TRBJ1-3; 8 positions agree with TRBD1. The source is a female donor with multiple sclerosis, enrolled in a pregnancy study. CDR3 in amino acids: CASSAYAGGLRNTIYF. The CDR3 DNA sequence: TGTGCCAGCAGCGCATACGCAGGGGGCCTCCGAAACACCATATATTTT.